The clone carrying this TCR beta chain was seen more than once but under ten times. This sample was taken from a study of blood T cells in healthy people across ages. Then a second PCR, running roughly 6 to 11 cycles, was carried out with a sample-barcoded 5' primer and a J-beta primer mix. One entry per CDR3 protein, called by TCRdb with MiXCR from the 5' RACE reads. The sample includes around 1.5 million distinct CDR3 sequences, roughly 40% seen only once; the top ten take 7.9%. Germline V gene sequence: CDR1 SGHNT, CDR2 YYREEE (reference sequence). This CDR3 spans 14 amino acids. The V end was cut by 1 base, the J end by 4 bases, with 11 bases between.

The gene calls are TRBV5-4 and TRBJ1-2; a weak D match, TRBD1 (6 bases). This TCR came from a woman aged 18 to 35 in good health. The specimen was blood. The CDR3 sequence is CASSLWGASYGYTF. CDR3 nucleotide sequence: TGTGCCAGCAGCTTGTGGGGGGCGAGCTATGGCTACACCTTC.